The clone carrying this TCR beta chain came up a few times. This entry is derived from a study of T cells after yellow fever vaccination. Germline V gives CDR1 ENHRY, CDR2 SYGVKD. The CDR3 consists of 12 residues. V trimming: 6 bases; J trimming: 5 bases; junction bases outside the gene matches: 0. TCRdb fed the 5' RACE reads into MiXCR, producing one record per CDR3 protein. The sample lists a few hundred thousand distinct CDR3 sequences; around 17% were seen once. This receptor was taken from a man younger than 35 who received the YFV17D yellow fever vaccine. The source was PBMCs, collected 5 days after the first yellow fever vaccination. V usage is TRBV10-3 and J usage is TRBJ1-4; 7 nucleotides line up with TRBD1. DNA for the CDR3: TGTGCCATCAGGGGACAGAATGAAAAACTGTTTTTT. It is translated as CAIRGQNEKLFF.